What follows describes a single TCR beta chain. The sample belongs to a study of blood T cell repertoires in COVID-19. At the level of the study: T cells, B-cell-depleted T cells, or PBMCs provided the cDNA or gDNA that served as material.

Sequenced by immunoSEQ multiplex PCR; TCRdb stores in-frame clones only, minus some. The sample holds about 73,000 clones, over 80% seen once. V lost 3 bases and J lost 5, with 10 bases in between. Germline values: CDR1 LNHDA, CDR2 SQIVND (reference sequence). This CDR3 is built from 14 residues. The genes are TRBV19 and TRBJ2-2; no clear D gene. The receptor was derived from a man aged 80 or over with active or convalescent COVID-19. Material: peripheral blood. Written as DNA, the CDR3 is TGTGCCAGTAGTATGCGTCCTCAAACCGGGGAGCTGTTTTTT. Protein sequence: CASSMRPQTGELFF.